This entry concerns a single T cell receptor (beta chain). The target of this receptor is not known. No clone much larger than this one lies a single base away; base qualities are absent. Library preparation employed 5' RACE. Sequencing relied on an Illumina HiSeq 2500. A second PCR of about 6 to 12 cycles was performed with a sample-barcoded 5' primer and a J-beta primer mix. A unique molecular identifier was introduced onto each TCR beta cDNA molecule by a template-switch 5' adaptor carrying 12 random nucleotides. Each sample yielded at least 2.5 million CDR3-containing paired-end reads. First-strand cDNA was synthesized from all RNA with the Mint cDNA synthesis kit, primed by a TRBC-specific oligonucleotide. After uracil-DNA glycosylase treatment, a first 18-cycle PCR used universal primers M1SS and BC2_uni_R on all cDNA. As for how the authors treated the data: Normalization of each sample was performed by random selection of 1 million high-quality reads, each carrying a distinct molecular identifier. Instead of being binned into consensus sequences, reads with shared molecular identifiers were discarded. CDR3 identification, clonotype clustering and error correction used MiTCR with a Q25 quality threshold and the strictest error-elimination algorithm. Lower-bound total TCR beta diversity was estimated with a nonparametric unseen species model using Euler transformation. TCRdb's own reprocessing of the public reads used fastp at Q25 and MiXCR and kept productive beta chains. Every distinct CDR3 protein forms one entry, paired with its most common genes and DNA. The authors' filters were not applied to this entry. This sample holds roughly 800,000 distinct CDR3 sequences; roughly 60% were observed only once. The ten biggest clones cover 20% to 25% of the sample.

The sample comes from a study of blood T cells in healthy people across ages (dated by TCRdb to 2015 to 2017). The study in broad terms: Template switching captured roughly one uniquely barcoded TCR beta cDNA molecule per two T cells in model experiments. The donors were split into four age groups: young (average about 16 years), middle-aged (about 40), aged (more than 60) and long-lived (over 75). Two additional independent replicas of 1 million unique cDNA reads from the same blood draw were analyzed for two donors (one aged 18 to 30 and one aged 80 or older). The study measured age-related changes in TCR beta repertoire diversity using deep sequencing normalized with unique cDNA molecular identifiers. Donors of different ages were randomly distributed across sequencing lanes to avoid experimental bias. General findings and caveats noted by the study authors: The long-lived group showed more naive CD4+ T cells, fewer expanded clones and increased TCR diversity than the aged group, suggesting age selection. Because donor CMV infection status was unknown, age-related changes in expanded clonotypes were potentially confounded. Estimates of total diversity based on one million sequenced T cells were considered lower bounds and underestimates. Because profiling used bulk unsorted PBMCs, naive and antigen-experienced compartments could not be compared conclusively. Observed TCR beta diversity correlated strongly with the percentage of naive T cells measured by flow cytometry. As age increased, observed TCR beta diversity per million T cells dropped in a roughly linear way, and a significant reduction was already evident by age approximately 40.

Donors were under 40 systemically healthy Caucasian individuals from Russia aged roughly 6 to 90 years. About 9.6 milliliters of peripheral blood were collected from each donor into EDTA-treated Vacutainer tubes. PBMCs were isolated by Ficoll-Paque density-gradient centrifugation, with at least 6 million obtained per sample. Trizol reagent was used to extract total RNA from PBMCs, with at least 5 micrograms per sample. For every donor, flow cytometry on a PBMC aliquot measured the percentage of naive CD45RAhigh/CD27high T cells. Based on the germline V gene, the CDR1 and CDR2 sequences are SGHTA and FQGTGA. Including cysteine and phenylalanine, the CDR3 has 16 amino acids. Only the CDR3 part of the read is kept: 48 bases, read in frame from the first base. V is cut back by 7 bases and J by 6 bases, with 13 bases in the junction unmatched.

The chain is encoded by TRBV7-3 joined to TRBJ2-1; TRBD1 aligns with 9 central bases. The material sequenced was blood. The sequence was collected from a man aged 25-45 years in good health. Here is the DNA: TGTGCCAGCAACCTGGCCCCGGGACAGGGAAGCAATGAGCAGTTCTTC. This encodes CASNLAPGQGSNEQFF.